Reported below is one T cell receptor beta chain. Its target is not known. The sample is drawn from a study of OX40 agonist ivuxolimab in advanced cancers. Study summary: Eligibility admitted prior anti-PD-1, anti-PD-L1 or anti-CTLA-4 therapy; approximately 40% had some.

Assay: immunoSEQ multiplex PCR; the TCRdb copy retains only in-frame clones and omits some. The sample has 95,000 to 120,000 clones, 91% seen once. V lost 1 base and J lost 0; bases outside the gene matches: 2. Per the germline V gene, CDR1 is SGHRS and CDR2 is YFSETQ. This CDR3 is 17 amino acids long. Study-level findings and limits: Certain nonresponding patients likewise had low normalized T-cell clonal expansion. Antigen specificity remained undetermined for the expanded peripheral T cells.

The genes are TRBV5-1 and TRBJ2-5; 14 bases align to TRBD2. The sequence derives from an adult with an advanced solid tumor such as melanoma, head and neck, liver or kidney cancer. This specimen was CD4+ or CD8+ T cells sorted from blood, taken in a trial of the OX40 agonist ivuxolimab. CDR3 bases: TGCGCCAGCAGCTTGAGGACTAGCGGGGGGAACCAAGAGACCCAGTACTTC. This gives the protein CASSLRTSGGNQETQYF.